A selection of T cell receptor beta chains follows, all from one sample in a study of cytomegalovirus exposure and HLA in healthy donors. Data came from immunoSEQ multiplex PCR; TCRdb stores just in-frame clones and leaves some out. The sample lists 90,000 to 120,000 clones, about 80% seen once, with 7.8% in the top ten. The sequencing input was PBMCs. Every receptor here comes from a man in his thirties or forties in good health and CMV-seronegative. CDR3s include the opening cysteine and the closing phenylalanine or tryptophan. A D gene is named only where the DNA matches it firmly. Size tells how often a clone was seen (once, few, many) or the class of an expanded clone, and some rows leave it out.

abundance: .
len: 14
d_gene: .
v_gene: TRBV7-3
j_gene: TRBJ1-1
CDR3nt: TGTGCCAGCAGCTTTGGACAGATGAACACTGAAGCTTTCTTT
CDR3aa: CASSFGQMNTEAFF

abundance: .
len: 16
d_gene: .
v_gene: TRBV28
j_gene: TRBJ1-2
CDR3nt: TGTGCCAGCAGTTTTGGCCCCAACAGTGGCCACTATGGCTACACCTTC
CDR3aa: CASSFGPNSGHYGYTF

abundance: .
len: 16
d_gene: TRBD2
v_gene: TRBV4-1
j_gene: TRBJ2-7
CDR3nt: TGCGCCAGCAGCCAAGTCAGCGGGACTAGCGACTACGAGCAGTACTTC
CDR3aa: CASSQVSGTSDYEQYF

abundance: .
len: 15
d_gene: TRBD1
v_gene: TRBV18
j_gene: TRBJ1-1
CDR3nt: TGTGCCAGCTCTCTCAACAGGGGGCGGGGGACTGAAGCTTTCTTT
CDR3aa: CASSLNRGRGTEAFF

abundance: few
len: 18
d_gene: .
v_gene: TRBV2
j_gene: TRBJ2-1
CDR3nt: TGTGCCAGCAGTGAAGCGCTTCTTGCTAGCACCCTCTACAATGAGCAGTTCTTC
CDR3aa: CASSEALLASTLYNEQFF

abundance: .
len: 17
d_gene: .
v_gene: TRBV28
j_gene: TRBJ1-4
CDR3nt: TGTGCCAGCAGTTTATTTGCAGGGGCAATAGGGGATGAAAAACTGTTTTTT
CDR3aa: CASSLFAGAIGDEKLFF

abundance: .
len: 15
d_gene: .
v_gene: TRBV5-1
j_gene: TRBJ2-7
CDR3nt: TGCGCCAGCAGCTTGGCCGCGGGGTGGTCCTACGAGCAGTACTTC
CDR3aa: CASSLAAGWSYEQYF

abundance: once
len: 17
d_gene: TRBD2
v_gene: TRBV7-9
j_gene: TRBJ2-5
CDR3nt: TGTGCCAGCAGCTTAGGCGCTACGGGACTAGGGATAGAGACCCAGTACTTC
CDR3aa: CASSLGATGLGIETQYF

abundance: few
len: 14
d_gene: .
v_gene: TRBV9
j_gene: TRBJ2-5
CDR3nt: TGTGCCAGCAGCCGCCGGGGATCTCAAGAGACCCAGTACTTC
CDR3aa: CASSRRGSQETQYF

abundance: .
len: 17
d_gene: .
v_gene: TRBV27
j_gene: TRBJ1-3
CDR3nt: TGTGCCAGCAGTTTAGACGGTGAGGTGTTCTCTGGAAACACCATATATTTT
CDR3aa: CASSLDGEVFSGNTIYF

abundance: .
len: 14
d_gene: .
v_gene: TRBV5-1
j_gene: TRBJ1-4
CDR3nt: TGCGCCAGCAGAGAAGGAGGAGCTAATGAAAAACTGTTTTTT
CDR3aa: CASREGGANEKLFF

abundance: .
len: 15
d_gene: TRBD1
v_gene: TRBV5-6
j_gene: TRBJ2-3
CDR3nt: TGTGCCAGCGGCCTCTGGACAGGGGGTTCAGATACGCAGTATTTT
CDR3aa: CASGLWTGGSDTQYF

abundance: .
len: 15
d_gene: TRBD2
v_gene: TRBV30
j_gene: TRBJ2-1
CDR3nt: TGTGCCTGGAGTTCCTATAGCGGGCCGTACAATGAGCAGTTCTTC
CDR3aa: CAWSSYSGPYNEQFF

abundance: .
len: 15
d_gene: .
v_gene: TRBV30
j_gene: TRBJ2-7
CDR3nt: TGTGCCTGGAGTGCCGAACAGCTGAAATCCTACGAGCAGTACTTC
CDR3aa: CAWSAEQLKSYEQYF

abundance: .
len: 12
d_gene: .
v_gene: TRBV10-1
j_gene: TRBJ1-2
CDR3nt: TGCGCCAGCAGTGACAGTTTCTATGGCTACACCTTC
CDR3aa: CASSDSFYGYTF

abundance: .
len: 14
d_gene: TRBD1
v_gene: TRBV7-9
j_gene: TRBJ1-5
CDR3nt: TGTGCCAGCAAGGGACAGGGGCGCAATCAGCCCCAGCATTTT
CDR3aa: CASKGQGRNQPQHF

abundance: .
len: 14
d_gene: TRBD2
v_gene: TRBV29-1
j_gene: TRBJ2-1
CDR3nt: TGCAGCGTTGACATACTAGCGGATTACAATGAGCAGTTCTTC
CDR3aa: CSVDILADYNEQFF

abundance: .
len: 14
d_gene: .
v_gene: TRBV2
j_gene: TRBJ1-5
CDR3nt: TGTGCCAGCAGTGGAGTGAATAGCAATCAGCCCCAGCATTTT
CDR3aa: CASSGVNSNQPQHF

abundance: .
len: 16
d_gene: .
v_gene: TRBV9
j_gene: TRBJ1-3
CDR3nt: TGTGCCAGCAGCGTAGGCCAGGGTCAGGATGGAAACACCATATATTTT
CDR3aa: CASSVGQGQDGNTIYF

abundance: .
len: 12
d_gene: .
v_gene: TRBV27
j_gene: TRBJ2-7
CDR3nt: TGTGCCAGCAGTTTTTTGGGGAGCGAGCAGTACTTC
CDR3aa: CASSFLGSEQYF

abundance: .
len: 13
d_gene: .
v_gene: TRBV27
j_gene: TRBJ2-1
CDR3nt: TGTGCCAGCAGTTCCGCCAGGGCCGGTGAGCAGTTCTTC
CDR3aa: CASSSARAGEQFF

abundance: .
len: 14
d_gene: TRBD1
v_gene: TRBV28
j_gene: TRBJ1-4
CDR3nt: TGTGCCAGAGAAAGACAGGGCACTAATGAAAAACTGTTTTTT
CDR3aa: CARERQGTNEKLFF

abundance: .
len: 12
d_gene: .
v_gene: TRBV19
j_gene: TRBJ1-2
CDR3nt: TGTGCCAGCCGGCAGGGTAACTATGGCTACACCTTC
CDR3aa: CASRQGNYGYTF

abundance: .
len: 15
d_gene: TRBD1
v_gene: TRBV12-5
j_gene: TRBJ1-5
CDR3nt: TGTGCTAGTGGTCAAGACAGGGGGGATAATCAGCCCCAGCATTTT
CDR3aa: CASGQDRGDNQPQHF

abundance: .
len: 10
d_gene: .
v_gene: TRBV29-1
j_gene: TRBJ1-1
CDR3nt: TGCAGCGTTGGACAGCTTGAAGCTTTCTTT
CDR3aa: CSVGQLEAFF

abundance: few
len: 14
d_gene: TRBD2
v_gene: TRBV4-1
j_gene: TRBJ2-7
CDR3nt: TGCGCCAGCAGCCTAAGCGGGAGTTCCTACGAGCAGTACTTC
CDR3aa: CASSLSGSSYEQYF

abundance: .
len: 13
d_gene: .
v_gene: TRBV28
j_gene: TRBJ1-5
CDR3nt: TGTGCCAGCAGGGGGCAGAGCAATCAGCCCCAGCATTTT
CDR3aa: CASRGQSNQPQHF

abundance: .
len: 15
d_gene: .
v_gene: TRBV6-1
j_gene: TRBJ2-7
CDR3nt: TGTGCCAGCAGTGAATCGCAGGGGACCTCCTACGAGCAGTACTTC
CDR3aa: CASSESQGTSYEQYF

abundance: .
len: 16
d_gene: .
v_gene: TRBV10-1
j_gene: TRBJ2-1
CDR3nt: TGCGCCAGCAGTGAGTCGTCGGCGGGATCCTACAATGAGCAGTTCTTC
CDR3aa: CASSESSAGSYNEQFF

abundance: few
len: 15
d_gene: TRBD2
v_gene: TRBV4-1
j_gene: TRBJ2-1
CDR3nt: TGCGCCAGCAGCCCAGGCGGGAGGGGGACGGATGAGCAGTTCTTC
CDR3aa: CASSPGGRGTDEQFF

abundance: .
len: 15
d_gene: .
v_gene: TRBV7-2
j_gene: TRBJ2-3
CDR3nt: TGTGCCAGCACCGCGAATCGATTAGGCACAGATACGCAGTATTTT
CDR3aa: CASTANRLGTDTQYF

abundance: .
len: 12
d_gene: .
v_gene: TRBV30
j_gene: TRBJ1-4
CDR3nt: TGTGCCTGGACCATTGGCGGTGAAAAACTGTTTTTT
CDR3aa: CAWTIGGEKLFF

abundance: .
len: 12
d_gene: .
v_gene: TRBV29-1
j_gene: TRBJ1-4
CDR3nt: TGCAGCGTTGGACTAGGGGCGGAAAAACTGTTTTTT
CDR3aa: CSVGLGAEKLFF

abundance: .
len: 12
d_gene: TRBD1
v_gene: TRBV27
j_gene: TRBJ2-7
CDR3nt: TGTGCCAGCAGTGACAGGGCCTACGAGCAGTACTTC
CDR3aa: CASSDRAYEQYF

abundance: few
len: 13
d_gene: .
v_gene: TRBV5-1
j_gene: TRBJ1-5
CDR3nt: TGCGCCAGCAGCTTGGCCGCTGGCCAGCCCCAGCATTTT
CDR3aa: CASSLAAGQPQHF

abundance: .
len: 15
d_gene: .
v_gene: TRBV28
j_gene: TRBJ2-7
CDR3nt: TGTGCCAGCAGTTTCGTCCCGGGACAAAACTACGAGCAGTACTTC
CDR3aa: CASSFVPGQNYEQYF

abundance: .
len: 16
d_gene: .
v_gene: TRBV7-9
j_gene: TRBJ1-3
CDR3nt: TGTGCCAGCAGCTTCGACCTCGGGGACTCTGGAAACACCATATATTTT
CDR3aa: CASSFDLGDSGNTIYF

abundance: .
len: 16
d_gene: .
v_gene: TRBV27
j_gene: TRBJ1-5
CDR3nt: TGTGCCAGCCGGCCGACAGCCTTATATAGCAATCAGCCCCAGCATTTT
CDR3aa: CASRPTALYSNQPQHF

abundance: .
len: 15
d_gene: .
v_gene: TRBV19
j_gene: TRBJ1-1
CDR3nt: TGTGCCAGTAGTATGAGTAACAGGGAGAACACTGAAGCTTTCTTT
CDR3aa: CASSMSNRENTEAFF

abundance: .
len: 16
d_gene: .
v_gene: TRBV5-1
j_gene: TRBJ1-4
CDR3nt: TGCGCCAGCAGCCGGGAGGGAGGGAGAATTAATGAAAAACTGTTTTTT
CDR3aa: CASSREGGRINEKLFF

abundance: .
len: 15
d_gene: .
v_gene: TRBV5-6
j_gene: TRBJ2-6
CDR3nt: TGTGCCAGCAGCTTGTTCGTAGCTGGGGCCAACGTCCTGACTTTC
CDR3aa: CASSLFVAGANVLTF

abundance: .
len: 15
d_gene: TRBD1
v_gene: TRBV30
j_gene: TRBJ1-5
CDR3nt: TGTGCCTGGAGTGTACAGGGGAGTTTCAATCAGCCCCAGCATTTT
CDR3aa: CAWSVQGSFNQPQHF

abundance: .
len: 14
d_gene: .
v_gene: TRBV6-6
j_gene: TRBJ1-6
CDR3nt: TGTGCCAGCAGCCCGGGGGGTCCTAATTCACCCCTCCACTTT
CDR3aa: CASSPGGPNSPLHF

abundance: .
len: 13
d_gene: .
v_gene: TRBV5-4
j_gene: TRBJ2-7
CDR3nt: TGTGCCAGCAGCAGCTCTGGAGTAGGTGAGCAGTACTTC
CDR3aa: CASSSSGVGEQYF

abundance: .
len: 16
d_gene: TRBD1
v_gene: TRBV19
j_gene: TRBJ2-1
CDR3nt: TGTGCCAGTAGTTCCGGGGAGATGACAGGGGGTAGTGAGCAGTTCTTC
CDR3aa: CASSSGEMTGGSEQFF

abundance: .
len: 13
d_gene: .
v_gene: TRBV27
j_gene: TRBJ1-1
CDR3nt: TGTGCCAGCAGTTTAGGGGCATACACTGAAGCTTTCTTT
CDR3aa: CASSLGAYTEAFF

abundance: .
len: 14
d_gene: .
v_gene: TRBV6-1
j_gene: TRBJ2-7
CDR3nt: TGTGCCAGCAGATCTCTCGGAGATCTATACGAGCAGTACTTC
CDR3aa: CASRSLGDLYEQYF

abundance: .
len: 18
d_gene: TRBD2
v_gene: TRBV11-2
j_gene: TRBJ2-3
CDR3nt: TGTGCCAGCAGCACGACTAGCGGGAGAGGGACCTCCAAGATTACGCAGTATTTT
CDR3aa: CASSTTSGRGTSKITQYF

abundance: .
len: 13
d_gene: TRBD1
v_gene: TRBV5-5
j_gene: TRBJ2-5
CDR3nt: TGTGCCAGCAGCCTACAGGGGGCGGAGACCCAGTACTTC
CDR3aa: CASSLQGAETQYF

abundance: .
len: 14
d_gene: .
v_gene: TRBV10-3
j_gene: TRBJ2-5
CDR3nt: TGTGCCATCAGTGAGCCAGGGGGGCAAGAGACCCAGTACTTC
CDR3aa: CAISEPGGQETQYF

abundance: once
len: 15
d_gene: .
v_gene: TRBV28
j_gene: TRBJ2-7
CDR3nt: TGTGCCAGCAGACCAGGGTCCCTCAGCTCCTACGAGCAGTACTTC
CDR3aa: CASRPGSLSSYEQYF

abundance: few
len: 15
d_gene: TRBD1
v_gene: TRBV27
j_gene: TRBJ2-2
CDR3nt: TGTGCCAGCAGTTTTGAGGGGGCCTACACCGGGGAGCTGTTTTTT
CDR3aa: CASSFEGAYTGELFF

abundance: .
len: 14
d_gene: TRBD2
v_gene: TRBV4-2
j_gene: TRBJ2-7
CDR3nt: TGTGCCAGCAGTAAACTAGCGCGTCGCTACGAGCAGTACTTC
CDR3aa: CASSKLARRYEQYF

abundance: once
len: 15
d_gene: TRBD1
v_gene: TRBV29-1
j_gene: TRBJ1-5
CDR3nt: TGCAGCGTTGAAGTACAGGGGGAGGGCAATCAGCCCCAGCATTTT
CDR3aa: CSVEVQGEGNQPQHF

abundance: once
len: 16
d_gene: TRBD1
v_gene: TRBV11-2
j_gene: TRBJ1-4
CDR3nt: TGTGCCAGCAGCTTAGGTCCCGGGACAGGGAATGAAAAACTGTTTTTT
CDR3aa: CASSLGPGTGNEKLFF